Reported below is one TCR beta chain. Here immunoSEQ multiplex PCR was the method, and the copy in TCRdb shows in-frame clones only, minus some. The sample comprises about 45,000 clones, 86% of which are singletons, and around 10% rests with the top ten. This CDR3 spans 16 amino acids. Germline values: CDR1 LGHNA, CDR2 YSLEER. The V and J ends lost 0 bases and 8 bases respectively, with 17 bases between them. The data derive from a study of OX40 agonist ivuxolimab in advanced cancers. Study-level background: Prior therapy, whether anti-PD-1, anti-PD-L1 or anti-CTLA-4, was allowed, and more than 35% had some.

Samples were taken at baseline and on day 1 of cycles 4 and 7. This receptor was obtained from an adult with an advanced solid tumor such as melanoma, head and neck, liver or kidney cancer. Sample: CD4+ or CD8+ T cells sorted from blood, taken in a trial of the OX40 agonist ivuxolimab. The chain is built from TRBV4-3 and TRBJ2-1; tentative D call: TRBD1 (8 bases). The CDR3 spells CASSQDHRGGTYEQFF. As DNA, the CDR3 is TGCGCCAGCAGCCAAGATCACAGGGGGGGTACCTATGAGCAGTTCTTC.